The 6 T cell receptor beta chains below come from one sample, sequenced in a study of radiotherapy plus CTLA-4 blockade in lung cancer. Sequencing used immunoSEQ multiplex PCR; TCRdb keeps in-frame clones, though not all of them. Of about 38,000 clones in the sample, over 65% were seen once. Sequencing used peripheral blood, obtained from a patient treated with radiotherapy plus ipilimumab. The receptors shown here come from a human donor with non-small cell lung cancer who had stable disease on radiotherapy plus ipilimumab.

This clone was seen a few times. The CDR3, as DNA: TGTGCCAGCAGCTTAGATCGTGACGAGCAGTACTTC. Translating it yields CASSLDRDEQYF. V gene TRBV7-2 combines with J gene TRBJ2-7; D ambiguous. This CDR3 region has 12 residues. The ends were cut back, 1 base at V and 5 bases at J, with 6 bases in the middle. The germline CDR1 and CDR2 sequences are SGHTA and FQGNSA.

The CDR3, as DNA: TGTGCCAGCAGCTCCAGGACTAGCGGGGGAGTAGATACGCAGTATTTT. Its protein is CASSSRTSGGVDTQYF. The chain couples TRBV9 to TRBJ2-3; 13 bases line up with TRBD2. CDR1 SGDLS and CDR2 YYNGEE come from the germline V gene. V shed 4 bases, J shed 5 bases, and the junction held 7 bases outside the gene matches. The CDR3 consists of 16 residues.

The gene calls are TRBV18 and TRBJ1-4; TRBD1 matches at 9 bases. Germline values: CDR1 KGHSH, CDR2 LQKENI. V was clipped by 3 bases and J by 7 bases; unmatched bases: 9. This CDR3 is built from 16 residues. The CDR3 protein is CASSPRPGQGVEKLFF. CDR3 nucleotides: TGTGCCAGCTCACCTCGTCCGGGACAGGGAGTTGAAAAACTGTTTTTT. Together with reference TRBV18 and TRBJ1-4, the CDR3 gives the full variable domain: NAGVMQNPRHLVRRRGQEARLRCSPMKGHSHVYWYRQLPEEGLKFMVYLQKENIIDESGMPKERFSAEFPKEGPSILRIQQVVRGDSAAYFCASSPRPGQGVEKLFFGSGTQLSVL.

Only one count was recorded for this clone. This chain joins TRBV5-1 and TRBJ1-3, with D perhaps TRBD1 (5 bases). Germline CDR1 is SGHRS and CDR2 is YFSETQ. Deletions cut 0 bases from V and 1 base from J, with 14 bases between. The CDR3 length is 17 residues. CDR3 sequence: CASSLGGRSTSGNTIYF. For the CDR3, the DNA is TGCGCCAGCAGCTTGGGGGGACGGAGTACTTCTGGAAACACCATATATTTT.

This chain uses TRBV27 with TRBJ2-2; D is uncertain. The V and J ends lost 6 bases and 0 bases respectively, with 8 bases between them. This CDR3 region has 14 residues. Germline-derived CDR1 and CDR2 are MNHEY and SMNVEV (reference sequence). The CDR3 protein is CASRQLSNTGELFF. The CDR3 nucleotides read TGTGCCAGCAGACAGCTTTCGAACACCGGGGAGCTGTTTTTT.

The chain recombines TRBV19 with TRBJ1-5; D is possibly TRBD1 (5 bases). Germline V gives CDR1 LNHDA, CDR2 SQIVND (reference sequence). The CDR3 consists of 15 residues. Trimming removed 3 bases at V and 0 bases at J, with 9 bases between. CDR3 nucleotide sequence: TGTGCCAGTAGTATTGGAGGACATAGCAATCAGCCCCAGCATTTT. Translating gives CASSIGGHSNQPQHF.